The 5 T cell receptor beta chains reported below all come from one sample, sequenced in a study of blood T cell repertoires in COVID-19. Libraries were prepared by immunoSEQ multiplex PCR; TCRdb keeps only in-frame clonotypes and omits some of them. The sample holds a few hundred thousand clones, 88% seen once. Sequenced: PBMCs or T cells enriched from blood (not recorded which). The receptors derive from a woman in her late teens or twenties who had recovered from COVID-19.

The chain is built from TRBV7-9 and TRBJ1-1; no clear D gene. The CDR3 is 15 residues long. V was shortened by 1 base and J by 4 bases, with 13 bases between the two germline ends. The germline CDR1 and CDR2 sequences are SEHNR and FQNEAQ (reference sequence). The DNA for the CDR3 is TGTGCCAGCAGCTTAGATCGACCGTCGGGCACTGAAGCTTTCTTT. It specifies CASSLDRPSGTEAFF.

This clone was counted a few times. The rearrangement joins TRBV2 to TRBJ1-1; D unresolved. Germline V gene sequence: CDR1 SNHLY, CDR2 FYNNEI. V was clipped by 4 bases and J by 1 base, with 13 bases between them. The CDR3 extends over 15 amino acids. DNA of the CDR3: TGTGCCAGCAGTGTGGGGAGGGTGTCGAACACTGAAGCTTTCTTT. Translation: CASSVGRVSNTEAFF.

The rearrangement links TRBV28 to TRBJ1-1, with D perhaps matching TRBD1 (5 bases). This CDR3 spans 13 amino acids. V was cut by 6 bases and J by 3 bases, with 11 bases left in between. Germline CDR1 reads MDHEN; CDR2 reads SYDVKM. The CDR3 DNA reads as TGTGCCAGCAGCGTCCAGGGATACACTGAAGCTTTCTTT. As protein: CASSVQGYTEAFF.

The gene calls are TRBV7-6 and TRBJ1-1, with a weak D call TRBD1 (5 bases). V was cut by 5 bases and J by 0 bases, with 16 bases left in between. Germline V gene data show CDR1 as SGHVS and CDR2 as FNYEAQ. CDR3 length: 16 amino acids. The CDR3 DNA reads as TGTGCCAGCAGCCCCCGCGGCAGGGCCGTGAACACTGAAGCTTTCTTT. The encoded protein is CASSPRGRAVNTEAFF.

V gene TRBV21-1 combines with J gene TRBJ2-7; the D call TRBD2 from the table was never checked on the DNA. TRBV21-1 is shown as a pseudogene. This CDR3 is 16 amino acids long. CDR3 bases: TGTGCCAGCAGCAAAGCGCTGATGGGGGAGGCCTACGAGCAGTACTTC. Protein product: CASSKALMGEAYEQYF.